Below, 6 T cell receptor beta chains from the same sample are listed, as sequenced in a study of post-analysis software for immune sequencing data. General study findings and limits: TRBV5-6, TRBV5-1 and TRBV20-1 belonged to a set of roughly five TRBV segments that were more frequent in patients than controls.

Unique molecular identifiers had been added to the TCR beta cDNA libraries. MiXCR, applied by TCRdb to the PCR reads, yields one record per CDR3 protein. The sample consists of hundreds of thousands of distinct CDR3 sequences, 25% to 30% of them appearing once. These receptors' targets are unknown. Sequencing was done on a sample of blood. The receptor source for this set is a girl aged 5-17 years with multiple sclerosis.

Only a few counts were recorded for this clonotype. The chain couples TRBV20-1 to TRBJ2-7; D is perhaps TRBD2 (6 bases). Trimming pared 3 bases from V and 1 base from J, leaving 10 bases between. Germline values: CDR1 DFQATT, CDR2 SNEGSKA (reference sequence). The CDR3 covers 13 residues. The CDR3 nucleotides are TGCAGTGCTAGGGGGACTGTTTCCTACGAGCAGTACTTC. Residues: CSARGTVSYEQYF.

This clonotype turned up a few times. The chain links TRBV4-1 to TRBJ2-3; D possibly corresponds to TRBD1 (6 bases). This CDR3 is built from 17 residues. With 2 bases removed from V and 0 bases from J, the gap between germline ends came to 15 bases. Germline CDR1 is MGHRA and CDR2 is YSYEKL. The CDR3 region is CASSQPGERGSTDTQYF. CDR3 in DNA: TGCGCCAGCAGCCAACCCGGGGAAAGGGGGAGCACAGATACGCAGTATTTT.

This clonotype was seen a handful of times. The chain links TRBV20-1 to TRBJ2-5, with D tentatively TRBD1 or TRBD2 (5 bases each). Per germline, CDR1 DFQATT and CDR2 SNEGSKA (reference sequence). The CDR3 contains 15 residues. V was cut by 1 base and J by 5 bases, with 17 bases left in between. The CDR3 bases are TGCAGTGCTAGAGGGGCATGGGGGATGGGCGAGACCCAGTACTTC. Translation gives CSARGAWGMGETQYF.

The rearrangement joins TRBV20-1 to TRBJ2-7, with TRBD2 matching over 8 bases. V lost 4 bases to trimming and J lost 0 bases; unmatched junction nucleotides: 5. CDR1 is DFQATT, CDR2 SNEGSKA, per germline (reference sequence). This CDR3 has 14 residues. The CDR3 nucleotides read TGCAGTGCTAATGCGGGAGGCCTCTCCTACGAGCAGTACTTC. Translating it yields CSANAGGLSYEQYF.

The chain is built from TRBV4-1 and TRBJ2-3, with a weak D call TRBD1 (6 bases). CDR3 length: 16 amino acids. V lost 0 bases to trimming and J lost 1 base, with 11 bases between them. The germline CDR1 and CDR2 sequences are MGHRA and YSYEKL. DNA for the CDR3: TGCGCCAGCAGCCAAGATTGGGCAGGGGGCACAGATACGCAGTATTTT. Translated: CASSQDWAGGTDTQYF.

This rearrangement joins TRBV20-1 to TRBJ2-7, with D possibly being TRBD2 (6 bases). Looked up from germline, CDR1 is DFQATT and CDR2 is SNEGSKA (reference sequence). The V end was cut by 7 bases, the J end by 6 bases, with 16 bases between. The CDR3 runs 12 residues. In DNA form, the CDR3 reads TGCAGTGGGACCCGGGAGACCGGCGAGCAGTACTTC. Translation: CSGTRETGEQYF.